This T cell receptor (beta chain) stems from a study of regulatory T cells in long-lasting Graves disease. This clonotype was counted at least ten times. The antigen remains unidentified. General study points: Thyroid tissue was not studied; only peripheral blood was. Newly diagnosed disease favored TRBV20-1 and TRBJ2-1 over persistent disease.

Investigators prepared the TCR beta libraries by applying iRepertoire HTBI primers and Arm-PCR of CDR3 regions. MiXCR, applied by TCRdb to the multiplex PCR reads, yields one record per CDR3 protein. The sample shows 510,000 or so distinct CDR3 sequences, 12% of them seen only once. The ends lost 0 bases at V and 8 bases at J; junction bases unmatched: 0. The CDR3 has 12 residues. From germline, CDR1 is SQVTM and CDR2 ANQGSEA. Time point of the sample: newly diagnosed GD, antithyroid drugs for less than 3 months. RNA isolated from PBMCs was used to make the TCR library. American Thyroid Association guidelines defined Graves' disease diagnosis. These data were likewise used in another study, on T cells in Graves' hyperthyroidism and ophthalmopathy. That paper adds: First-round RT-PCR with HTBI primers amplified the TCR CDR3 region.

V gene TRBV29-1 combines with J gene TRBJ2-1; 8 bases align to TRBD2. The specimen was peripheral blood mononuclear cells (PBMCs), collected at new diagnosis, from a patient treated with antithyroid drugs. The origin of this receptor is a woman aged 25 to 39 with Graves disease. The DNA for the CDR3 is TGCAGCGTTGAAGACGGGGGGGATGAGCAGTTCTTC. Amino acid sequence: CSVEDGGDEQFF.